One sample yielded the 21 T cell receptor beta chains listed below, sequenced in a study of Ad26.COV2.S vaccination and SARS-CoV-2 variants. Only in-frame clones appear in the TCRdb table, and some are missing; sequencing was by immunoSEQ multiplex PCR. The sample lists 380,000 or so clones; 88% were seen once. As to treatment: about 20 received Ad26.COV2.S at low or high dose, single or two shots; about 5 received placebo; per-sample allocation not given. The samples date from day 63 after the first vaccine or placebo injection. The input for sequencing was peripheral blood, taken in a trial of Ad26.COV2.S vaccine versus placebo. The receptors here all came from a person between 18 and 65 years old who received the Ad26.COV2.S COVID-19 vaccine or a placebo.

V and J are TRBV10-3 and TRBJ2-2; TRBD2 might be the D (6 bases). CDR3 length equals 16 residues. Trimming left V 4 bases short and J 4 bases short, with 16 bases between. In germline, CDR1 is ENHRY, CDR2 SYGVKD. CDR3 loop: CAISGGGESSTGELFF. The DNA for the CDR3 is TGTGCCATCAGTGGTGGCGGGGAGTCGAGCACCGGGGAGCTGTTTTTT.

The rearrangement uses TRBV9 and TRBJ2-2, with D perhaps matching TRBD2 (6 bases). The CDR3 has 17 amino acids. Germline assignment: CDR1 SGDLS and CDR2 YYNGEE. Trimming removed 3 bases at V and 2 bases at J, with 17 bases between. CDR3 in DNA: TGTGCCAGCAGCGCCCCCCGGGGGTGGACCAACACCGGGGAGCTGTTTTTT. Translated: CASSAPRGWTNTGELFF.

A single count supports this clone. V is TRBV7-2 and J is TRBJ1-1; D is perhaps TRBD1 (5 bases). V was shortened by 4 bases and J by 7 bases, with 13 bases between the two germline ends. Germline CDR1 reads SGHTA; CDR2 reads FQGNSA. The CDR3 is 13 amino acids. The CDR3 nucleotides are TGTGCCAGCAGCTGGCAGGGAGAATTTGAAGCTTTCTTT. It codes for CASSWQGEFEAFF.

J is TRBJ2-2 and V is TRBV7-6; D may be TRBD1 or TRBD2 (5 bases each). Germline V gene sequence: CDR1 SGHVS, CDR2 FNYEAQ. The CDR3 has 15 amino acids. Trimming shortened V by 0 bases and J by 5 bases, and 10 bases separated the two germline ends. The CDR3 reads CASSLARGLTGELFF. The CDR3 coding sequence is TGTGCCAGCAGCTTAGCGAGGGGATTGACCGGGGAGCTGTTTTTT.

The chain recombines TRBV7-9 with TRBJ2-1; 10 bases align to TRBD2. The junction had 7 bases not matched to a gene; V was cut back by 5 bases and J by 0 bases. The CDR3 runs to 17 residues. Germline CDR1 SEHNR, CDR2 FQNEAQ (reference sequence). CDR3 sequence reads: CASSPGLARSSYNEQFF. The CDR3, as DNA: TGTGCCAGCAGCCCGGGACTAGCGAGGAGCTCCTACAATGAGCAGTTCTTC. Variable domain in full (rest from reference TRBV7-9 and TRBJ2-1): DTGVSQNPRHKITKRGQNVTFRCDPISEHNRLYWYRQTLGQGPEFLTYFQNEAQLEKSRLLSDRFSAERPKGSFSTLEIQRTEQGDSAMYLCASSPGLARSSYNEQFFGPGTRLTVL.

J is TRBJ2-3 and V is TRBV7-9; D is possibly TRBD1 (5 bases). The CDR3 is made up of 14 amino acids. Germline CDR1 reads SEHNR; CDR2 reads FQNEAQ (reference sequence). With 2 bases removed from V and 4 bases from J, the gap between germline ends came to 10 bases. The CDR3 reads CASSLQGPADTQYF. CDR3 bases: TGTGCCAGCAGCTTACAGGGTCCAGCAGATACGCAGTATTTT.

J is TRBJ2-7 and V is TRBV9, with 10 nucleotides matching TRBD1. The CDR3 extends over 16 amino acids. Germline V gene data show CDR1 as SGDLS and CDR2 as YYNGEE. V lost 3 bases and J lost 1; bases outside the gene matches: 7. In nucleotides, the CDR3 is TGTGCCAGCAGCGAAACCGGGACAGGGGTTTCCTACGAGCAGTACTTC. This codes for CASSETGTGVSYEQYF.

In this sample, this clone turned up once. The chain uses TRBV7-9 and TRBJ2-7, with no clear D. The germline V gene encodes CDR1 SEHNR and CDR2 FQNEAQ (reference sequence). The CDR3 covers 11 residues. CDR3 loop: CVCTASYEQYF. The CDR3 DNA follows: TGTGTCTGCACAGCTTCCTACGAGCAGTACTTC.

This chain links TRBV5-6 with TRBJ2-7; TRBD1 or TRBD2 may be the D gene (6 bases each). The V end was cut by 0 bases, the J end by 4 bases, with 17 bases between. The CDR3 spans 16 residues. The germline V gene has CDR1 SGHDT and CDR2 YYEEEE. The CDR3 here is CASSLDRGREPYEQYF. The CDR3 nucleotides read TGTGCCAGCAGCTTGGATCGGGGGCGCGAACCTTACGAGCAGTACTTC.

The rearrangement links TRBV28 to TRBJ2-6, with D unclear. The germline V and J ends were trimmed by 5 bases and 0 bases, with 11 bases remaining between them. Germline CDR1 MDHEN, CDR2 SYDVKM. This CDR3 is built from 16 residues. The CDR3 loop is CASSTGSISGANVLTF. The CDR3 DNA is TGTGCCAGCAGTACCGGGTCCATCTCTGGGGCCAACGTCCTGACTTTC.

This clone was found many times. The chain is built from TRBV6-4 and TRBJ1-2, with 7 bases matching TRBD1. CDR1 MRHNA and CDR2 SNTAGT come from the germline V gene. CDR3 size: 16 residues. J was trimmed by 4 bases and V by 5 bases; bases with no gene match: 13. CDR3 in DNA: TGTGCCAGCAGTCCCGCGCAGGGGGACGGAGGCTATGGCTACACCTTC. Its translation: CASSPAQGDGGYGYTF.

This clone was seen once. The chain carries TRBV28 and TRBJ1-1; no clear D. Trimming stripped 3 bases from V and 7 bases from J, with 9 bases between. The CDR3 runs to 12 residues. Germline V gives CDR1 MDHEN, CDR2 SYDVKM. The CDR3 coding sequence is TGTGCCAGCAGTTTGTTTCCAGGTGAAGCTTTCTTT. Protein: CASSLFPGEAFF. Full variable domain (missing parts from reference TRBV28 and TRBJ1-1): DVKVTQSSRYLVKRTGEKVFLECVQDMDHENMFWYRQDPGLGLRLIYFSYDVKMKEKGDIPEGYSVSREKKERFSLILESASTNQTSMYLCASSLFPGEAFFGQGTRLTVV.

Here the CDR3 DNA reads TGTGCCAGCAGTTTTAGGGGACGACGGTACTTC. It translates to CASSFRGRRYF. J is TRBJ2-7 and V is TRBV27; D may be TRBD1 or TRBD2 (5 bases each). The germline V gene has CDR1 MNHEY and CDR2 SMNVEV (reference sequence). With 3 bases removed from V and 12 bases from J, the gap between germline ends came to 12 bases. This CDR3 region has 11 residues.

The chain uses TRBV19 and TRBJ2-7, with D unclear. From germline, CDR1 is LNHDA and CDR2 SQIVND (reference sequence). CDR3 size: 13 residues. V was cut by 1 base and J by 3 bases, with 7 bases left in between. CDR3 DNA sequence: TGTGCCAGTAGTATAGCCCGAGACTACGAGCAGTACTTC. Its translation is CASSIARDYEQYF. The full variable domain, completed using reference TRBV19 and TRBJ2-7, is DGGITQSPKYLFRKEGQNVTLSCEQNLNHDAMYWYRQDPGQGLRLIYYSQIVNDFQKGDIAEGYSVSREKKESFPLTVTSAQKNPTAFYLCASSIARDYEQYFGPGTRLTVT.

The CDR3 sequence: CASSLDAQGSNEQFF. The DNA of the CDR3 is TGTGCCAGCAGCTTGGATGCGCAGGGGTCCAATGAGCAGTTCTTC. V usage is TRBV7-3 and J usage is TRBJ2-1; maybe TRBD1 (6 bases). The CDR3 contains 15 residues. Trimming cost V 3 bases and J 6 bases, with 15 bases left between them. Germline V lookup: CDR1 SGHTA, CDR2 FQGTGA. The full variable domain, its missing parts supplied by reference TRBV7-3 and TRBJ2-1, is GAGVSQTPSNKVTEKGKYVELRCDPISGHTALYWYRQSLGQGPEFLIYFQGTGAADDSGLPNDRFFAVRPEGSVSTLKIQRTERGDSAVYLCASSLDAQGSNEQFFGPGTRLTVL.

V and J are TRBV6-5 and TRBJ1-4; no reliable D call. Germline CDR1 and CDR2: MNHEY and SVGAGI. This CDR3 has 13 amino acids. V gave up 2 bases and J gave up 8 bases, with 9 bases separating them. CDR3 nucleotide sequence: TGTGCCAGCAGTTACCTCGAAGGGGAAAAACTGTTTTTT. Its protein product is CASSYLEGEKLFF.

The chain carries TRBV20-1 and TRBJ2-1, with D perhaps TRBD2 (5 bases). In germline, CDR1 is DFQATT, CDR2 SNEGSKA (reference sequence). Deletions cut 3 bases from V and 5 bases from J, with 14 bases between. The CDR3 runs to 14 residues. CDR3 loop: CSASSQRRDNEQFF. CDR3 sequence (DNA): TGCAGTGCTAGTAGCCAGCGGAGAGACAATGAGCAGTTCTTC.

The V call is TRBV19, the J call TRBJ2-5; D is perhaps TRBD1 (6 bases). Germline CDR1 is LNHDA and CDR2 is SQIVND (reference sequence). This CDR3 has 15 amino acids. V was clipped by 6 bases and J by 2 bases, with 16 bases between them. This CDR3 reads CASRKAGDLQETQYF. The CDR3 bases are TGTGCCAGTAGAAAGGCAGGGGATTTGCAAGAGACCCAGTACTTC. The whole variable domain, filled in from reference TRBV19 and TRBJ2-5, reads DGGITQSPKYLFRKEGQNVTLSCEQNLNHDAMYWYRQDPGQGLRLIYYSQIVNDFQKGDIAEGYSVSREKKESFPLTVTSAQKNPTAFYLCASRKAGDLQETQYFGPGTRLLVL.

The chain couples TRBV30 to TRBJ1-1; D call uncertain. V lost 0 bases and J lost 4, with 12 bases in between. The germline V gene encodes CDR1 GTSNPN and CDR2 SVGIG (reference sequence). The CDR3 is made up of 14 amino acids. The CDR3 reads CAWSVGQVSTEAFF. DNA for the CDR3: TGTGCCTGGAGTGTTGGTCAGGTGAGCACTGAAGCTTTCTTT.

The genes are TRBV30 and TRBJ2-7, with D possibly being TRBD1 (6 bases). In germline, CDR1 is GTSNPN, CDR2 SVGIG (reference sequence). Trimming pared 5 bases from V and 7 bases from J, leaving 12 bases between. The CDR3 is 11 amino acids. The CDR3 sequence: CAWDQGWEQYF. As DNA, the CDR3 is TGTGCCTGGGATCAGGGGTGGGAGCAGTACTTC.

The chain is built from TRBV15 and TRBJ2-7; TRBD2 matches 9 bases. With V trimmed by 0 bases and J by 7 bases, 10 bases remained unmatched. The germline gives CDR1 LNHNV, CDR2 YYDKDF (reference sequence). The CDR3 totals 16 residues. CDR3 sequence reads: CATSRDRAGGYEEQYF. In DNA, the CDR3 is TGTGCCACCAGCAGAGATCGGGCGGGAGGGTATGAAGAGCAGTACTTC. Full variable domain (outside the CDR3, taken from reference TRBV15 and TRBJ2-7): DAMVIQNPRYQVTQFGKPVTLSCSQTLNHNVMYWYQQKSSQAPKLLFHYYDKDFNNEADTPDNFQSRRPNTSFCFLDIRSPGLGDTAMYLCATSRDRAGGYEEQYFGPGTRLTVT.